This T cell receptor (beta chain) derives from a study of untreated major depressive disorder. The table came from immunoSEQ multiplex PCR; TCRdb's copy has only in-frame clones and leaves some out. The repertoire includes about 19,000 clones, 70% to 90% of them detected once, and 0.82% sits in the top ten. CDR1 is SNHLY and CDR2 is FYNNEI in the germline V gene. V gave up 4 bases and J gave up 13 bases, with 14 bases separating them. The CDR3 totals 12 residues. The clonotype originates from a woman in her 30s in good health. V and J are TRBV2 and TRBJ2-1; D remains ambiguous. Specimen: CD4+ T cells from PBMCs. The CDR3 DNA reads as TGTGCCAGCAGTGGTCGAAACCATGGCCAGTTCTTC. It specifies CASSGRNHGQFF.